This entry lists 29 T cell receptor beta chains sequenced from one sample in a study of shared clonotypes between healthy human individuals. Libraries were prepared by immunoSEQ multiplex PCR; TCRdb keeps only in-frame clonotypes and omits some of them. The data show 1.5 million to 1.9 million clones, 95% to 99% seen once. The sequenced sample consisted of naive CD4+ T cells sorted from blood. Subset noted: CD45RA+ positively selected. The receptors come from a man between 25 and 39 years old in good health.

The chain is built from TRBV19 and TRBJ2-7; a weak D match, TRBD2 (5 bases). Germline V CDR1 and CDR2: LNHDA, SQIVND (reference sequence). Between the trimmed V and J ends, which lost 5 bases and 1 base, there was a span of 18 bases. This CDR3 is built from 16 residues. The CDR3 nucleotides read TGTGCCAGTAGTCGTAAATCACACGGGAAATCCTACGAGCAGTACTTC. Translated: CASSRKSHGKSYEQYF.

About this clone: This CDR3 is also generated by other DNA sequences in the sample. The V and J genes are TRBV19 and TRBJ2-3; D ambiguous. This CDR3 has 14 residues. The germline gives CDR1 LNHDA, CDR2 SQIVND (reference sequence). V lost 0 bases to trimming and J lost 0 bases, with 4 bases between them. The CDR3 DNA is TGTGCCAGTAGTATAGATAGAAGCACAGATACGCAGTATTTT. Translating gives CASSIDRSTDTQYF. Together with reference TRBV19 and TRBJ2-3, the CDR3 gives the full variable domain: DGGITQSPKYLFRKEGQNVTLSCEQNLNHDAMYWYRQDPGQGLRLIYYSQIVNDFQKGDIAEGYSVSREKKESFPLTVTSAQKNPTAFYLCASSIDRSTDTQYFGPGTRLTVL.

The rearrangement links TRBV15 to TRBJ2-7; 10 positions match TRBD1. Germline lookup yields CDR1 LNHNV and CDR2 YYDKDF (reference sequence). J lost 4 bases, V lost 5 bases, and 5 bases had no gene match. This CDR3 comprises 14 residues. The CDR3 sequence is CATSVDRGPYEQYF. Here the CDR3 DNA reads TGTGCCACCAGCGTCGACAGGGGGCCGTACGAGCAGTACTTC.

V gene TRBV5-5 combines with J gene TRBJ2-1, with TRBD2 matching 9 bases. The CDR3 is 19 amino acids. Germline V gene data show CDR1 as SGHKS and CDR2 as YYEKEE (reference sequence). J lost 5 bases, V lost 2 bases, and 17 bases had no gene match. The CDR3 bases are TGTGCCAGCAGCTTTGGGAGTAAGGCGGGAGGGCCGCTTCACAATGAGCAGTTCTTC. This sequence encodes CASSFGSKAGGPLHNEQFF.

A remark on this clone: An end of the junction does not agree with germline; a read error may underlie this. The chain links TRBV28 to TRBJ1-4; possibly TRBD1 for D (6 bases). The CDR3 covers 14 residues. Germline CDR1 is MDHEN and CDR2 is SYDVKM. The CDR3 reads CASGVGARNEKLFF. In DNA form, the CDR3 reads TGTGCCAGCGGGGTGGGGGCCCGTAATGAGAAACTGTTTTTT.

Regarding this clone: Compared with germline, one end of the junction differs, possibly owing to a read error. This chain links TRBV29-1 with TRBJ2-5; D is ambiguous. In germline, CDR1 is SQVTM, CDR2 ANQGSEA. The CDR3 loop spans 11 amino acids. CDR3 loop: CPGRIRETQYF. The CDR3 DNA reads TGTCCCGGTCGGATCAGGGAGACCCAGTACTTC.

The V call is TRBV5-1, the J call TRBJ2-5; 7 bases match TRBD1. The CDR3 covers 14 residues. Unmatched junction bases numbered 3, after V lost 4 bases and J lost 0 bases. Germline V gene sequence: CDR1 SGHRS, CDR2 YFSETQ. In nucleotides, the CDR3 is TGCGCCAGCAGCCGGGGACAGTACCAAGAGACCCAGTACTTC. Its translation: CASSRGQYQETQYF.

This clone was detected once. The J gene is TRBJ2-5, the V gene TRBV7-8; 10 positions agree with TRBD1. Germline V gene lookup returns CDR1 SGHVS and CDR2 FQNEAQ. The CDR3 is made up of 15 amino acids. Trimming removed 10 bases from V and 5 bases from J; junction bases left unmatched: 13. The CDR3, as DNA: TGTGCCACCTCACCTGGACAGGGGGGGTGGGAGACCCAGTACTTC. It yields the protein CATSPGQGGWETQYF.

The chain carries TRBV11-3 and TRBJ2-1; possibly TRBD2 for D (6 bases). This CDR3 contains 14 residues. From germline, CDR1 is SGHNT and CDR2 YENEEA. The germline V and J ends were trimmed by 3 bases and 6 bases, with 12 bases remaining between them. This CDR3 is CASSFGGAGNEQFF. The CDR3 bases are TGTGCCAGCAGCTTTGGAGGAGCGGGCAATGAGCAGTTCTTC.

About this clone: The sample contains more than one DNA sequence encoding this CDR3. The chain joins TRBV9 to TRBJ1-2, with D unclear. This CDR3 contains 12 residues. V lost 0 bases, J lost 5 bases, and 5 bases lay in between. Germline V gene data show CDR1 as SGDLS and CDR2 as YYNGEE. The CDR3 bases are TGTGCCAGCAGCGTAGCCGGGTATGGCTACACCTTC. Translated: CASSVAGYGYTF. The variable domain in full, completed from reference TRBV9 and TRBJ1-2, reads DSGVTQTPKHLITATGQRVTLRCSPRSGDLSVYWYQQSLDQGLQFLIQYYNGEERAKGNILERFSAQQFPDLHSELNLSSLELGDSALYFCASSVAGYGYTFGSGTRLTVV.

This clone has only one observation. The CDR3 loop is CASSLRGGNEQYF. In DNA form, the CDR3 reads TGTGCCAGCTCTCTTCGGGGAGGCAACGAGCAGTACTTC. The chain couples TRBV18 to TRBJ2-7, with a tentative D call TRBD2 (6 bases). V shed 6 bases and J shed 5 bases, with 14 bases lying between them. The CDR3 extends over 13 amino acids. From germline, CDR1 is KGHSH and CDR2 LQKENI.

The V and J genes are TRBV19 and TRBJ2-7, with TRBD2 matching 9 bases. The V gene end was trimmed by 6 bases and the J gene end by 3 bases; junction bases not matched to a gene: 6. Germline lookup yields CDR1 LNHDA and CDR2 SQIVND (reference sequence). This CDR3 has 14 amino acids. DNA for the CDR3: TGTGCCAGTAGCGGACTAGCGACTCACTACGAGCAGTACTTC. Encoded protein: CASSGLATHYEQYF.

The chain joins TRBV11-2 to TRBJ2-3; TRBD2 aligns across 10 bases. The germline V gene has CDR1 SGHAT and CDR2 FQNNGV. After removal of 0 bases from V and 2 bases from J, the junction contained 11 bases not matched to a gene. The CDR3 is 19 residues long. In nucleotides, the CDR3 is TGTGCCAGCAGCTTAGACCCACTGTTAGCGGGAGGCCCCACAGATACGCAGTATTTT. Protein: CASSLDPLLAGGPTDTQYF.

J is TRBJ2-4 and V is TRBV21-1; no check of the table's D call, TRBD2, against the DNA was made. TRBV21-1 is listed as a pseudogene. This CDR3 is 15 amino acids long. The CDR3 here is CASSKEEEAKNIQYF. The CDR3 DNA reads TGTGCCAGCAGCAAAGAAGAGGAGGCCAAAAACATTCAGTACTTC.

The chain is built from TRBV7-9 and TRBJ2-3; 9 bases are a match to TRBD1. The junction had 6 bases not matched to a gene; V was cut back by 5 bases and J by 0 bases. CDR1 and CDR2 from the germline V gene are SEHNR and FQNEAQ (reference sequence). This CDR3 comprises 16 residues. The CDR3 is CASSQGTGPSTDTQYF. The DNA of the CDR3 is TGTGCCAGCAGCCAGGGGACAGGGCCTAGCACAGATACGCAGTATTTT.

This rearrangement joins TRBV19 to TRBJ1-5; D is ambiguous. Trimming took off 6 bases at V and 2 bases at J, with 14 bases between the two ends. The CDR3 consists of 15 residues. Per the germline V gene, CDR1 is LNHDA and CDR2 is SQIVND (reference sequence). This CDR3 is CASRYPGDGNQPQHF. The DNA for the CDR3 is TGTGCCAGTAGATATCCGGGAGACGGCAATCAGCCCCAGCATTTT.

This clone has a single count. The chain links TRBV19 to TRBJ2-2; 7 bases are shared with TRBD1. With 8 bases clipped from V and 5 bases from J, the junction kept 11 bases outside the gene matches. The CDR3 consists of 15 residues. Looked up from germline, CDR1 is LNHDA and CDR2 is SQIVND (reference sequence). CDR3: CASSAGTDMTGELFF. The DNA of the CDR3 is TGTGCCAGTTCAGCTGGGACAGATATGACCGGGGAGCTGTTTTTT.

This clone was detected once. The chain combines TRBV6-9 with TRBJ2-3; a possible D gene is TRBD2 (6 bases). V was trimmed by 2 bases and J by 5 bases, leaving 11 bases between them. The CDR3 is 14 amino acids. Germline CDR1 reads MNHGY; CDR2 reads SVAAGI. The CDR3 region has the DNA TGTGCCAGCAGTTATGTTTCCGGGGGAGATACGCAGTATTTT. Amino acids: CASSYVSGGDTQYF.

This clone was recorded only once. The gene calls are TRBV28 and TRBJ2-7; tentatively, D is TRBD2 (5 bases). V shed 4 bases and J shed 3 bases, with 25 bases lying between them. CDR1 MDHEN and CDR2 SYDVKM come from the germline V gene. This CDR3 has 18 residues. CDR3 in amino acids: CASSSPSGLAGIGYEQYF. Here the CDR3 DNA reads TGTGCCAGCAGTTCCCCGTCAGGCTTGGCGGGTATAGGCTACGAGCAGTACTTC. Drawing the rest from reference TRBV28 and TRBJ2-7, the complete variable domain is DVKVTQSSRYLVKRTGEKVFLECVQDMDHENMFWYRQDPGLGLRLIYFSYDVKMKEKGDIPEGYSVSREKKERFSLILESASTNQTSMYLCASSSPSGLAGIGYEQYFGPGTRLTVT.

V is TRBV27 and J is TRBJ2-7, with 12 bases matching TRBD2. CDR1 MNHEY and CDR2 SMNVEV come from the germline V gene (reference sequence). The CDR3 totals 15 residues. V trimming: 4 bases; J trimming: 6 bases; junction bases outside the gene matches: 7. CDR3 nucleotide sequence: TGTGCCAGCAGTTCGACTAGCGGGAGAAGGGGCGAGCAGTACTTC. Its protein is CASSSTSGRRGEQYF.

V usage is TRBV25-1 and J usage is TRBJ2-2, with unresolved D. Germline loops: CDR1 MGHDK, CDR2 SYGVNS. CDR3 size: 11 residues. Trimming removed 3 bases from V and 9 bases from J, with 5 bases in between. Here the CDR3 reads CASSDLWELFF. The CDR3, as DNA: TGTGCCAGCAGTGACTTATGGGAGCTGTTTTTT.

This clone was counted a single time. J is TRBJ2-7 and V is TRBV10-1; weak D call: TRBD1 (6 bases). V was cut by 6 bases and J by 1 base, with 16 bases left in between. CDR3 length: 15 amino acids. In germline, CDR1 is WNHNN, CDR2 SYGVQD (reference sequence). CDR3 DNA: TGCGCCAGCAGCGCGTCCGGGACACAGTCCTACGAGCAGTACTTC. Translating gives CASSASGTQSYEQYF.

CDR3 sequence: CASSFDPPGRSAHEQFF. In DNA, the CDR3 is TGTGCCAGCAGCTTTGACCCGCCCGGGAGAAGCGCCCATGAGCAGTTCTTC. This chain joins TRBV7-3 and TRBJ2-1, with D possibly being TRBD2 (6 bases). V lost 3 bases to trimming and J lost 8 bases, with 23 bases between them. CDR3 length: 17 residues. Germline CDR1 and CDR2: SGHTA and FQGTGA.

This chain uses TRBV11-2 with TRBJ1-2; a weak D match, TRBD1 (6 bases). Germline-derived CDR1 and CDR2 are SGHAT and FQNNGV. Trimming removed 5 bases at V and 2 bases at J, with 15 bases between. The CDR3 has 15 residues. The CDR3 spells CASSRTRGANYGYTF. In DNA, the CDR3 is TGTGCCAGCAGCCGGACCCGGGGGGCGAACTATGGCTACACCTTC.

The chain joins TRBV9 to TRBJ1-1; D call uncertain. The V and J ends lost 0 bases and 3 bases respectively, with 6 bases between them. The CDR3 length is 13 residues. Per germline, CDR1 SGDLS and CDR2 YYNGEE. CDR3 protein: CASSVAGYTEAFF. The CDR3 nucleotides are TGTGCCAGCAGCGTAGCAGGCTACACTGAAGCTTTCTTT. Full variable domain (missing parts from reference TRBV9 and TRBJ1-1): DSGVTQTPKHLITATGQRVTLRCSPRSGDLSVYWYQQSLDQGLQFLIQYYNGEERAKGNILERFSAQQFPDLHSELNLSSLELGDSALYFCASSVAGYTEAFFGQGTRLTVV.

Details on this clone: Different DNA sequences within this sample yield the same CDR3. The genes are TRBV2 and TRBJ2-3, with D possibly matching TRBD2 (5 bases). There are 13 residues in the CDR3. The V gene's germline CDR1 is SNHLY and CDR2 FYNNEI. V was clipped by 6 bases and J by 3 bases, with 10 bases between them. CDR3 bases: TGTGCCAGCAGCGGCTCGGGGACAGATACGCAGTATTTT. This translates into CASSGSGTDTQYF.

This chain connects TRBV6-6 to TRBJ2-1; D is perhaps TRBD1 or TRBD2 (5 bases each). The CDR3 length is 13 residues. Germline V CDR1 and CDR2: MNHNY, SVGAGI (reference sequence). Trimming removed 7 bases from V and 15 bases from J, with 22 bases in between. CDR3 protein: CASTHQLSWGSFF. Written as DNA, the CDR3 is TGTGCCAGCACCCACCAGCTATCGTGGGGGTCGTTCTTC.

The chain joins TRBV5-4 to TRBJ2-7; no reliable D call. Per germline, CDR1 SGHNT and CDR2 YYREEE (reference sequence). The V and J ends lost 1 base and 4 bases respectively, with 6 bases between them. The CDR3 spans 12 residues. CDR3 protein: CASSLLEYEQYF. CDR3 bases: TGTGCCAGCAGCTTGCTCGAATACGAGCAGTACTTC. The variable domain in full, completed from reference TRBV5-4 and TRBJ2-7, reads ETGVTQSPTHLIKTRGQQVTLRCSSQSGHNTVSWYQQALGQGPQFIFQYYREEENGRGNFPPRFSGLQFPNYSSELNVNALELDDSALYLCASSLLEYEQYFGPGTRLTVT.

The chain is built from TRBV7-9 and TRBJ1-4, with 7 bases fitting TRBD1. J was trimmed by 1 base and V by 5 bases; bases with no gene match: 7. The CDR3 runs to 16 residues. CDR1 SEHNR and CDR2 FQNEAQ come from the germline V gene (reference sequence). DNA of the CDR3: TGTGCCAGCAGCCACCGGACAGGCCGAACTAATGAAAAACTGTTTTTT. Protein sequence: CASSHRTGRTNEKLFF.